These 25 T cell receptor beta chains came from one sample sequenced in a study of human CD8 memory T cell subsets. Production of TCR beta libraries used UMI-labeled 5' RACE as the method. TCRdb reanalyzed the 5' RACE reads and collapses them to one entry per CDR3 protein, without DNA. Here the sample table reports roughly 18,000 distinct CDR3 sequences. The source material was CD8+ T cells from PBMCs. These TCRs come from a human donor in good health.

This sequence joins TRBV6-2 or TRBV6-3 and TRBJ1-5; the TRBD1 assignment by TCRdb is unverifiable without DNA. Germline values: CDR1 MNHEY, CDR2 SVGEGT. The CDR3 spans 15 residues. CDR3 sequence reads: CASSYPSGGSQPQHF.

The chain uses TRBV5-5 and TRBJ2-2; TCRdb designates TRBD2, a call that cannot be tested without DNA. The germline V gene has CDR1 SGHKS and CDR2 YYEKEE (reference sequence). The CDR3 covers 17 residues. The CDR3 is CASTLGERNPNTGELFF.

V and J are TRBV9 and TRBJ2-2; the D gene TCRdb calls, TRBD1, cannot be checked with no DNA. Germline values: CDR1 SGDLS, CDR2 YYNGEE. This CDR3 region has 12 residues. CDR3 region: CASSPGRVGLFF.

This chain joins TRBV29-1 and TRBJ2-3; TCRdb calls TRBD2, which cannot be checked without DNA. The CDR3 runs to 15 residues. CDR1 and CDR2 from the germline V gene are SQVTM and ANQGSEA. The CDR3 sequence: CSVEDLGTEGDTQYF.

This clonotype registers medium-sized by frequency. The chain joins TRBV20-1 to TRBJ2-1; the D call from TCRdb, TRBD1, cannot be confirmed without DNA. The V gene's germline CDR1 is DFQATT and CDR2 SNEGSKA (reference sequence). This CDR3 is built from 13 residues. The chain's CDR3 is CSARMDTNNEQFF.

Frequency places this clonotype as medium-sized. The chain links TRBV7-9 to TRBJ2-2; no DNA is available, so the TRBD1 call from TCRdb remains unchecked. Germline values: CDR1 SEHNR, CDR2 FQNEAQ (reference sequence). The CDR3 has 17 residues. The CDR3 reads CASSFPTEARITGELFF.

V gene TRBV15 combines with J gene TRBJ2-2; lacking DNA, the TRBD1 call made by TCRdb goes unchecked. Germline-derived CDR1 and CDR2 are LNHNV and YYDKDF (reference sequence). This CDR3 is 15 amino acids long. CDR3 region: CATSRVPLRDGELFF.

The chain employs TRBV11-2 and TRBJ2-1; TCRdb selects TRBD1, and the lack of DNA leaves this call unchecked. Per the germline V gene, CDR1 is SGHAT and CDR2 is FQNNGV. This CDR3 has 15 amino acids. This CDR3 reads CASSPGTSSYNEQFF.

This clonotype shows up as medium-sized by frequency. The V call is TRBV7-9, the J call TRBJ1-4; the TRBD1 assignment by TCRdb is unverifiable without DNA. Germline V gene sequence: CDR1 SEHNR, CDR2 FQNEAQ (reference sequence). The CDR3 is made up of 15 amino acids. CDR3: CASSPGTGKAEKLFF. The complete variable domain, with remaining parts taken from reference TRBV7-9 and TRBJ1-4, reads DTGVSQNPRHKITKRGQNVTFRCDPISEHNRLYWYRQTLGQGPEFLTYFQNEAQLEKSRLLSDRFSAERPKGSFSTLEIQRTEQGDSAMYLCASSPGTGKAEKLFFGSGTQLSVL.

This sequence joins TRBV19 and TRBJ1-1; as DNA is missing, the TRBD1 call by TCRdb cannot be tested. This CDR3 spans 12 amino acids. Germline CDR1 and CDR2: LNHDA and SQIVND (reference sequence). The CDR3: CASSTPGTEAFF.

The V gene is TRBV28, the J gene TRBJ2-3; TCRdb gives TRBD2 as the D gene, but with no DNA this cannot be confirmed. CDR1 and CDR2 (germline): MDHEN, SYDVKM. This CDR3 has 15 amino acids. CDR3 sequence: CASTLTRRGTDTQYF.

The chain joins TRBV27 to TRBJ2-2; absent DNA, TCRdb's TRBD2 call cannot be checked. CDR3 length: 14 amino acids. CDR1 is MNHEY and CDR2 is SMNVEV in the germline V gene (reference sequence). CDR3 region: CASRTVGGTGELFF.

This clonotype registers large (0.1 to 1%) by frequency. The chain uses TRBV28 and TRBJ2-1; the D call of TRBD2 rests on TCRdb alone, since no DNA is present to check it. Germline assignment: CDR1 MDHEN and CDR2 SYDVKM. The CDR3 is 14 residues long. The CDR3 here is CASSLLAGFHEQFF.

The rearrangement joins TRBV6-5 to TRBJ2-7; with no DNA, the TCRdb D assignment of TRBD1 cannot be verified. Looked up from germline, CDR1 is MNHEY and CDR2 is SVGAGI. The length of the CDR3 is 16 residues. CDR3: CASSGTGGHGLYEQYF.

The chain joins TRBV25-1 to TRBJ2-7. The CDR3 length is 11 residues. Germline CDR1 is MGHDK and CDR2 is SYGVNS. CDR3 region: CASSDGTEQYF.

The chain couples TRBV7-9 to TRBJ1-6; TCRdb indicates TRBD1, and absent DNA this call remains unverified. CDR1 and CDR2 from the germline V gene are SEHNR and FQNEAQ (reference sequence). This CDR3 comprises 12 residues. The CDR3 reads CASSTGTSDLHF.

The V and J genes are TRBV5-5 and TRBJ2-5; the TCRdb call, TRBD1, lacks DNA for checking. Per germline, CDR1 SGHKS and CDR2 YYEKEE (reference sequence). This CDR3 has 13 residues. The CDR3 loop is CASSRGTGETQYF.

This clonotype is identified as medium-sized from frequency. The rearrangement links TRBV18 to TRBJ1-1. The germline gives CDR1 KGHSH, CDR2 LQKENI. The CDR3 contains 14 residues. CDR3 in amino acids: CASSPPGPPTEAFF. Full variable domain (remainder filled in from reference TRBV18 and TRBJ1-1): NAGVMQNPRHLVRRRGQEARLRCSPMKGHSHVYWYRQLPEEGLKFMVYLQKENIIDESGMPKERFSAEFPKEGPSILRIQQVVRGDSAAYFCASSPPGPPTEAFFGQGTRLTVV.

This rearrangement joins TRBV20-1 to TRBJ2-1. Germline assignment: CDR1 DFQATT and CDR2 SNEGSKA (reference sequence). The CDR3 length is 17 residues. The CDR3 spells CSASQNKIGSTYNEQFF.

The chain combines TRBV6-6 with TRBJ1-1; as DNA is missing, the TRBD1 call by TCRdb cannot be tested. CDR1 and CDR2 (germline): MNHNY, SVGAGI (reference sequence). The CDR3 is 13 amino acids. CDR3 in amino acids: CASSGAGNTEAFF.

This CDR3 is CSASSLIAGGLTDTQYF. The chain couples TRBV20-1 to TRBJ2-3; TCRdb's assignment of TRBD2 cannot be checked, as there is no DNA. Germline CDR1 reads DFQATT; CDR2 reads SNEGSKA (reference sequence). The CDR3 length is 17 residues.

This chain's CDR3 is CASSRDRGPLLQETQYF. The chain combines TRBV7-6 with TRBJ2-5; TCRdb designates TRBD1, a call that cannot be tested without DNA. Germline V gives CDR1 SGHVS, CDR2 FNYEAQ. The CDR3 consists of 17 residues.

V is TRBV18 and J is TRBJ2-7; absent DNA, TCRdb's TRBD1 call cannot be checked. The length of the CDR3 is 14 residues. Germline values: CDR1 KGHSH, CDR2 LQKENI. This CDR3 reads CASSPRDRSYEQYF.

Its frequency marks this clonotype as medium-sized (0.01 to 0.1%). The chain recombines TRBV15 with TRBJ2-5; TCRdb proposes TRBD1, but this gene call is untestable without DNA. The CDR3 covers 16 residues. Germline CDR1 reads LNHNV; CDR2 reads YYDKDF (reference sequence). The CDR3 sequence: CATSRDGTGASETQYF.

The rearrangement joins TRBV10-3 to TRBJ1-1. The CDR3 has 14 amino acids. The germline V gene encodes CDR1 ENHRY and CDR2 SYGVKD. The CDR3 sequence is CATFTEDPNNEAFF.